This T cell receptor (beta chain) was sequenced in a study of immune evolution from preneoplasia to lung adenocarcinoma. Assay used: immunoSEQ multiplex PCR; TCRdb lists only in-frame clones, some missing. Of about 3,700 clones in the sample, about 80% are singletons; the top ten hold about 6.7%. This CDR3 comprises 13 residues. V gave up 0 bases and J gave up 1 base, with 6 bases separating them. Germline V CDR1 and CDR2: GTSNPN, SVGIG (reference sequence). Notes on this clone: As yet, its antigen is unknown.

Study conclusions and caveats: Clonality was highest in normal lung, lower in later-stage lesions apparently.

The sequence was collected from a person aged 70 to 85 with invasive lung adenocarcinoma. The material sequenced was FFPE invasive lung adenocarcinoma tissue. The chain has TRBV30 and TRBJ2-5; perhaps TRBD1 as D (6 bases). The CDR3 nucleotides read TGTGCCTGGAGTGTAGGGGGCCAAGAGACCCAGTACTTC. Its protein is CAWSVGGQETQYF.